These T cell receptor beta chains were read from a single sample in a study of human T cells and chemical hapten exposure. TCRdb independently ran MiXCR on the reads; one entry per CDR3 protein. The repertoire holds about 120,000 distinct CDR3 sequences, with roughly 8.5% as singletons. The sample was whole blood. These receptors were collected from a human donor in good health. Some clones in this sample may be carry-over from other donors' samples. The CDR3 runs from the conserved cysteine through the conserved F or W. D genes are given only for firm matches. Size is omitted from some rows. Given values are once, few, many or a class for expanded clones.

D gene	CDR3 length	V gene	clone size	J gene	CDR3 protein	CDR3 DNA
TRBD1	16	TRBV12-3/TRBV12-4	many	TRBJ1-4	CASSHRDRGLGEKLFF	TGTGCCAGCAGTCACCGGGACAGGGGGCTTGGTGAAAAACTGTTTTTT
TRBD2	19	TRBV4-2	few	TRBJ2-1	CASSQGRGTTPSSYNEQFF	TGTGCCAGCAGCCAAGGCCGGGGGACTACCCCGAGCTCCTACAATGAGCAGTTCTTC
.	16	TRBV6-1	.	TRBJ2-3	CASSELGQGRTDTQYF	TGTGCCAGCAGTGAACTAGGCCAGGGAAGGACAGATACGCAGTATTTT
TRBD2	13	TRBV15	.	TRBJ2-5	CATRASGQETQYF	TGTGCCACCAGGGCTAGCGGCCAAGAGACCCAGTACTTC
.	16	TRBV7-6	.	TRBJ2-7	CASSLKVAASTYEQYF	TGTGCCAGCAGCTTAAAGGTGGCAGCCTCTACGTACGAGCAGTACTTC
TRBD2	14	TRBV7-2	.	TRBJ2-7	CASSLRLAGSEQYF	TGTGCCAGCAGCTTAAGGCTAGCGGGAAGCGAGCAGTACTTC
TRBD1	16	TRBV6-4	.	TRBJ2-6	CASRGGTGSGANVLTF	TGTGCCAGCAGAGGCGGGACAGGTTCTGGGGCCAACGTCCTGACTTTC
TRBD1	13	TRBV29-1	many	TRBJ1-2	CSATGDGNYGYTF	TGCAGCGCGACAGGGGATGGAAACTATGGCTACACCTTC
.	14	TRBV6-5	.	TRBJ2-5	CASSYGGELETQYF	TGTGCCAGCAGTTACGGGGGCGAGTTAGAGACCCAGTACTTC
TRBD2	15	TRBV12-3/TRBV12-4	.	TRBJ2-1	CASSLAGRVFDEQFF	TGTGCCAGCAGTCTAGCGGGGAGGGTTTTTGATGAGCAGTTCTTC
.	13	TRBV19	.	TRBJ2-3	CASSTRGRDTQYF	TGTGCCAGTAGTACGCGGGGGCGGGATACGCAGTATTTT
TRBD1	16	TRBV4-2	.	TRBJ2-1	CASSQETGGPANEQFF	TGTGCCAGCAGCCAAGAGACAGGGGGTCCGGCCAATGAGCAGTTCTTC
.	14	TRBV5-4	many	TRBJ1-1	CASSLGADNTEAFF	TGTGCCAGCAGTTTAGGGGCTGACAACACTGAAGCTTTCTTT
TRBD2	16	TRBV2	many	TRBJ2-1	CASSEWTSGLYNEQFF	TGTGCCAGCAGTGAATGGACTAGCGGCCTTTACAATGAGCAGTTCTTC
.	11	TRBV6-2/TRBV6-3	.	TRBJ2-1	CASAASNEQFF	TGTGCCAGCGCCGCCTCCAATGAGCAGTTCTTC
.	15	TRBV24-1	.	TRBJ2-1	CATSNPAGSYNEQFF	TGTGCCACCAGTAATCCGGCGGGATCCTACAATGAGCAGTTCTTC